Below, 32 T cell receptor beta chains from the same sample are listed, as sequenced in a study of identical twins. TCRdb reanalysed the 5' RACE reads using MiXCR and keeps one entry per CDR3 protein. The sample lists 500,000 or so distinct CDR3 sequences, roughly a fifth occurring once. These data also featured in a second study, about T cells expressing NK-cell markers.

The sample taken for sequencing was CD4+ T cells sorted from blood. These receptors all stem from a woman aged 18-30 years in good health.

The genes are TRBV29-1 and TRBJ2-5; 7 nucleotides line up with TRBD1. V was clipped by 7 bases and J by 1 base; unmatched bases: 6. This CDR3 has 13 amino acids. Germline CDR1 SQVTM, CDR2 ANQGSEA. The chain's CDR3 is CSDYRGSQETQYF. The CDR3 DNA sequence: TGCAGCGACTACAGGGGTTCCCAAGAGACCCAGTACTTC.

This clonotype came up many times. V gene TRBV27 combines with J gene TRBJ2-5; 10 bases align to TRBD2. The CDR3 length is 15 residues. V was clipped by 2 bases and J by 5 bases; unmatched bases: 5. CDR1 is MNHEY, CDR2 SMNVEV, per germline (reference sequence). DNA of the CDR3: TGTGCCAGCAGTTTAAGCGGGGGGGCCGGTGAGACCCAGTACTTC. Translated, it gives CASSLSGGAGETQYF.

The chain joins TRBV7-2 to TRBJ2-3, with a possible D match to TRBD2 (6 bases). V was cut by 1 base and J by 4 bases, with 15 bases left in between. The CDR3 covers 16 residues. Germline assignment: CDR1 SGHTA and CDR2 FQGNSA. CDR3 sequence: CASSLGMAGHADTQYF. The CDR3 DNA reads TGTGCCAGCAGCTTAGGTATGGCGGGGCACGCAGATACGCAGTATTTT. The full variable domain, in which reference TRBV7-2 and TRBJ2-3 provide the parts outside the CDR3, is GAGVSQSPSNKVTEKGKDVELRCDPISGHTALYWYRQSLGQGLEFLIYFQGNSAPDKSGLPSDRFSAERTGGSVSTLTIQRTQQEDSAVYLCASSLGMAGHADTQYFGPGTRLTVL.

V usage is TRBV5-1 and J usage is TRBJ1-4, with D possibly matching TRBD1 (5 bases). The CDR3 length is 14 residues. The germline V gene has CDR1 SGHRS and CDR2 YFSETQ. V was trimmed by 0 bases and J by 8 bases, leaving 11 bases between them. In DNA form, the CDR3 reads TGCGCCAGCAGCTTGGGCACCTGGGGCGAAAAACTGTTTTTT. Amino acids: CASSLGTWGEKLFF.

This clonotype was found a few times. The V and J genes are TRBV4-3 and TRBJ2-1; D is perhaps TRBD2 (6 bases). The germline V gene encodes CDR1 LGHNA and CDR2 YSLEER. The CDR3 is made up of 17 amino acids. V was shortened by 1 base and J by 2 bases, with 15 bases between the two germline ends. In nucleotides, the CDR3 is TGCGCCAGCAGCCAAGGAACCGGGAGTATACCCTACAATGAGCAGTTCTTC. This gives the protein CASSQGTGSIPYNEQFF.

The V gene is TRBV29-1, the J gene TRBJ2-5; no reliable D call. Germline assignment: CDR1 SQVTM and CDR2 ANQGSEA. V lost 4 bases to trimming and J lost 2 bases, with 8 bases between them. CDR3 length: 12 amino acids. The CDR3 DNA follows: TGCAGCGTTGGGGCCACACAAGAGACCCAGTACTTC. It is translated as CSVGATQETQYF.

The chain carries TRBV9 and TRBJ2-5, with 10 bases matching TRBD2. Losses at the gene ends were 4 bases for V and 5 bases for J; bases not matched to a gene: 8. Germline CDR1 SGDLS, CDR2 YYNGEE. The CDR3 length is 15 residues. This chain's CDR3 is CASSPRTSGRETQYF. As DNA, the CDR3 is TGTGCCAGCAGCCCAAGGACTAGCGGACGGGAGACCCAGTACTTC.

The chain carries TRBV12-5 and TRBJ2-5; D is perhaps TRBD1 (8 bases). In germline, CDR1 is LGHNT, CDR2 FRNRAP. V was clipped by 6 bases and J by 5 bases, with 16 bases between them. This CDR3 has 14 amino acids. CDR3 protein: CASGPGQGGETQYF. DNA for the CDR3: TGTGCTAGTGGCCCCGGACAGGGAGGGGAGACCCAGTACTTC.

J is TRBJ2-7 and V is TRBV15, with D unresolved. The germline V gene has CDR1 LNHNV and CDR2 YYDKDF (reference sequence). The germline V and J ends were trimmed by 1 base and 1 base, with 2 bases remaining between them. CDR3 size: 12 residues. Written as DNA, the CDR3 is TGTGCCACCAGCAGAGGGTCCTACGAGCAGTACTTC. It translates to CATSRGSYEQYF.

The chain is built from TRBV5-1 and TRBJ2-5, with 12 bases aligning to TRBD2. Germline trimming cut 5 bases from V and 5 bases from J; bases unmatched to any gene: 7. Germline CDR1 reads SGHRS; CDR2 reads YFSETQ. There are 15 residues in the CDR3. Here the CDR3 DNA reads TGCGCCAGCAGTACTCTAGCGGGGGGGCCCGAGACCCAGTACTTC. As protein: CASSTLAGGPETQYF.

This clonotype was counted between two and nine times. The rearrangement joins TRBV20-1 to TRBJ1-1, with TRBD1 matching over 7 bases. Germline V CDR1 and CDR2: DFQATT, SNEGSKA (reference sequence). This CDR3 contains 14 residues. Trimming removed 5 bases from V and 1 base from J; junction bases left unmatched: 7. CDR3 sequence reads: CSAPGGGGNTEAFF. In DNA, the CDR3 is TGCAGTGCTCCAGGGGGAGGGGGGAACACTGAAGCTTTCTTT.

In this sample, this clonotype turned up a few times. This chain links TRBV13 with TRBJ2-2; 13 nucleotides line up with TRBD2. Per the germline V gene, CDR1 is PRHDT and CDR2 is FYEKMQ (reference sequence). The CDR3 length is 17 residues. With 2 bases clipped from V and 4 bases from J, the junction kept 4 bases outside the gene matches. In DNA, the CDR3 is TGTGCCAGCAGCTTATTGCGGACTAGCGGGAGCACCGGGGAGCTGTTTTTT. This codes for CASSLLRTSGSTGELFF.

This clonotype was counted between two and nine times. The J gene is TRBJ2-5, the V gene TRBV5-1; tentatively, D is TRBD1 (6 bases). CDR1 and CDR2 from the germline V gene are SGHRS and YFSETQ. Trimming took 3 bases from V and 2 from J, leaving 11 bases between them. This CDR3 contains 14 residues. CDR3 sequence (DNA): TGCGCCAGCAGCTACCGACAGGCTCAAGAGACCCAGTACTTC. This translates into CASSYRQAQETQYF. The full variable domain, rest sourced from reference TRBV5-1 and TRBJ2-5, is KAGVTQTPRYLIKTRGQQVTLSCSPISGHRSVSWYQQTPGQGLQFLFEYFSETQRNKGNFPGRFSGRQFSNSRSEMNVSTLELGDSALYLCASSYRQAQETQYFGPGTRLLVL.

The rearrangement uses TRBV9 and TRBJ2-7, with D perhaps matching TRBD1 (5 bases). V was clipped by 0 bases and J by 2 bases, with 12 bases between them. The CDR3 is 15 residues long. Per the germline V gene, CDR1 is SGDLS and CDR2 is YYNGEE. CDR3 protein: CASSVGGVGPYEQYF. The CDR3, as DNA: TGTGCCAGCAGCGTAGGTGGGGTGGGGCCCTACGAGCAGTACTTC.

The CDR3 loop is CASSLVFGTSEKSSYNEQFF. For the CDR3, the DNA is TGTGCCAGCAGTTTAGTTTTCGGGACTAGCGAGAAGAGCTCCTACAATGAGCAGTTCTTC. The V call is TRBV12-3 or TRBV12-4, the J call TRBJ2-1; 10 bases align to TRBD2. The trim removed 1 base at V and 0 bases at J, leaving 12 bases unmatched. This CDR3 comprises 20 residues.

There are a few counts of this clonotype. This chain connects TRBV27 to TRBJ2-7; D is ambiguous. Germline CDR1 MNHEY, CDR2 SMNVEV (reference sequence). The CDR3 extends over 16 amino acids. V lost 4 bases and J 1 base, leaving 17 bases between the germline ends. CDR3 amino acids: CASSWVTAQNSYEQYF. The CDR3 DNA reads TGTGCCAGCAGTTGGGTAACGGCGCAAAATTCCTACGAGCAGTACTTC.

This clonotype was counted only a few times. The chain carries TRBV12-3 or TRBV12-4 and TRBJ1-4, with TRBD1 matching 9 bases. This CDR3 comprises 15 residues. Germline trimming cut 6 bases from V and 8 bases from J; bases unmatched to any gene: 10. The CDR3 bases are TGTGCCAGCAGGGCTACAGGGGGCGAACGGGAAAAACTGTTTTTT. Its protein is CASRATGGEREKLFF.

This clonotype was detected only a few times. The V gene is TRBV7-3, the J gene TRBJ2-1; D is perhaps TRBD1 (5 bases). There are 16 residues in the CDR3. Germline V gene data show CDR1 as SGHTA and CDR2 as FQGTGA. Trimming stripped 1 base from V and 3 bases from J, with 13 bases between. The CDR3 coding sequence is TGTGCCAGCAGCTTAATCGGCAGGGCAGTCTACAATGAGCAGTTCTTC. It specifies CASSLIGRAVYNEQFF.

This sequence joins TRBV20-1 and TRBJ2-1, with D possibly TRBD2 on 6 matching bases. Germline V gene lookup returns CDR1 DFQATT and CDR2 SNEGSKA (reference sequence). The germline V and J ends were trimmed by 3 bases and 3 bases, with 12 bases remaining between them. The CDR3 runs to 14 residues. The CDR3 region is CSASCGVVYNEQFF. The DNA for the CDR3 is TGCAGTGCTAGTTGCGGGGTGGTCTACAATGAGCAGTTCTTC.

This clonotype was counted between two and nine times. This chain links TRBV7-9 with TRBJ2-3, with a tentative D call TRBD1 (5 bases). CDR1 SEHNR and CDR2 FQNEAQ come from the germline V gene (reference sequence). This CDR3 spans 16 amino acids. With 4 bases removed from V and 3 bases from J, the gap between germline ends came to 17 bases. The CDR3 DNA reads TGTGCCAGCAGCTCTGCCACCAAACCAGGGACAGATACGCAGTATTTT. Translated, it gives CASSSATKPGTDTQYF.

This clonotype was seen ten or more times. DNA for the CDR3: TGTGCCAGCAGCGCTAGCAGCTCATACAATGAGCAGTTCTTC. Protein: CASSASSSYNEQFF. This chain joins TRBV12-3 or TRBV12-4 and TRBJ2-1, with a tentative D call TRBD2 (5 bases). The CDR3 is 14 amino acids. Trimming pared 6 bases from V and 4 bases from J, leaving 13 bases between.

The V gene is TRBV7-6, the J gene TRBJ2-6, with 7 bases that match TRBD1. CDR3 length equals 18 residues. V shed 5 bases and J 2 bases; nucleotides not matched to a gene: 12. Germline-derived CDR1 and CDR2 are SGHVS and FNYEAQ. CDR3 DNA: TGTGCCAGCAGCAATCCGACAGGGTCGGCCCCTGGGGCCAACGTCCTGACTTTC. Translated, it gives CASSNPTGSAPGANVLTF.

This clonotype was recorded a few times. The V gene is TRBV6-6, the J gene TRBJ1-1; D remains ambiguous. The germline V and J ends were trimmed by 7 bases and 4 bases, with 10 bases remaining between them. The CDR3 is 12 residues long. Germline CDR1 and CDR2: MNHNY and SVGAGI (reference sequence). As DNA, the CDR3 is TGTGCCAGCAAACCAGACCGCACTGAAGCTTTCTTT. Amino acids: CASKPDRTEAFF.

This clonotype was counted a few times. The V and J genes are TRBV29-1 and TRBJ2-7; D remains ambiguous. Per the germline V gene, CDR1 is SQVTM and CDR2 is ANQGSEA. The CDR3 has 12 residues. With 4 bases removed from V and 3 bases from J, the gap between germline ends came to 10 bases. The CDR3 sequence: CSVGLLGYEQYF. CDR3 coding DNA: TGCAGCGTTGGCCTTTTGGGCTACGAGCAGTACTTC.

This chain's CDR3 is CASSGDRGHGTNEKLFF. In DNA, the CDR3 is TGTGCCAGCAGCGGGGACAGGGGGCACGGAACTAATGAAAAACTGTTTTTT. The chain links TRBV9 to TRBJ1-4; 12 bases align to TRBD1. The V gene's germline CDR1 is SGDLS and CDR2 YYNGEE. Losses at the gene ends were 3 bases for V and 1 base for J; bases not matched to a gene: 4. The CDR3 consists of 17 residues.

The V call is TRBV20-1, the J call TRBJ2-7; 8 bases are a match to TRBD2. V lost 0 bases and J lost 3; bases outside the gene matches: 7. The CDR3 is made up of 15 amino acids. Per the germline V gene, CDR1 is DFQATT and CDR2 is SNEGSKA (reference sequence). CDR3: CSAREGQAGGYEQYF. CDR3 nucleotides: TGCAGTGCTAGAGAAGGTCAGGCGGGAGGCTACGAGCAGTACTTC.

The CDR3 nucleotides read TGTGCCAGTGCGGACCTAGCGGCAACTTACGAGCAGTACTTC. Translating it yields CASADLAATYEQYF. The V call is TRBV19, the J call TRBJ2-7; 7 bases align to TRBD2. The V and J ends lost 8 bases and 4 bases, in that order; junction bases with no gene match: 11. CDR1 is LNHDA, CDR2 SQIVND, per germline (reference sequence). This CDR3 is built from 14 residues.

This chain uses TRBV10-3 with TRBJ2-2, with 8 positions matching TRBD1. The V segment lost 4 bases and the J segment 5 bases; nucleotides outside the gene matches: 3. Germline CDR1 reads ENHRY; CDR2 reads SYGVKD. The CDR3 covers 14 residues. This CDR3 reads CAISGTGRTGELFF. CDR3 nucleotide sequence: TGTGCCATCAGTGGGACAGGGAGGACCGGGGAGCTGTTTTTT.

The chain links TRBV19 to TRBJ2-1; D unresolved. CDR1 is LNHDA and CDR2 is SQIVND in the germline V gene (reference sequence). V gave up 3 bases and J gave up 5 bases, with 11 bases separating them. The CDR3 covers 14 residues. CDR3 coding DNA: TGTGCCAGTAGTATGGGGTTTCGGGACAATGAGCAGTTCTTC. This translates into CASSMGFRDNEQFF.

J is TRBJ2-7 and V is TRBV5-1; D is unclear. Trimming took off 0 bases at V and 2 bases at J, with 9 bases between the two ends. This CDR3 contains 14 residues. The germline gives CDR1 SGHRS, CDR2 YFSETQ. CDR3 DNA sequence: TGCGCCAGCAGCTTGGAGGCAGCCACCTACGAGCAGTACTTC. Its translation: CASSLEAATYEQYF.

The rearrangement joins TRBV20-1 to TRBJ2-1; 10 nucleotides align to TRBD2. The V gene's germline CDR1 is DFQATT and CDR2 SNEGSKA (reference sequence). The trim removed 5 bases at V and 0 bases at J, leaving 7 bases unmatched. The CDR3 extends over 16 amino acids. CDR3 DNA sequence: TGCAGTGCTCACTCTCCTAGCGGGAGCTCCTACAATGAGCAGTTCTTC. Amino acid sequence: CSAHSPSGSSYNEQFF.

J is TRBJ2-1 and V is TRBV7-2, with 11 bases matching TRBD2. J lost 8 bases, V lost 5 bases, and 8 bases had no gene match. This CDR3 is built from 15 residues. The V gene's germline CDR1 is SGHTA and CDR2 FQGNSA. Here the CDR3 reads CASSLLAGGRDEQFF. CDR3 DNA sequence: TGTGCCAGCAGCCTTCTAGCGGGGGGAAGGGATGAGCAGTTCTTC. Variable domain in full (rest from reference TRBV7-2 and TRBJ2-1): GAGVSQSPSNKVTEKGKDVELRCDPISGHTALYWYRQSLGQGLEFLIYFQGNSAPDKSGLPSDRFSAERTGGSVSTLTIQRTQQEDSAVYLCASSLLAGGRDEQFFGPGTRLTVL.